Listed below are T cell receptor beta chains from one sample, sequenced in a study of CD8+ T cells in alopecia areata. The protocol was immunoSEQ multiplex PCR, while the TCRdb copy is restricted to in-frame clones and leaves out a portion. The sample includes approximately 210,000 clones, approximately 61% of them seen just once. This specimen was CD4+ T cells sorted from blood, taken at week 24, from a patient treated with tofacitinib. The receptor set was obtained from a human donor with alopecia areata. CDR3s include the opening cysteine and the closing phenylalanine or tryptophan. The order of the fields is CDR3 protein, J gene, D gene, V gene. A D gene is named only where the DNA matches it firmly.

CSVAGTGGANTGELFF TRBJ2-2 TRBD1 TRBV29-1
CASSLASSGGRGETQYF TRBJ2-5 TRBD2 TRBV5-1
CASSLAQPREVYEQYF TRBJ2-7 NA TRBV7-2
CASADRRGETQYF TRBJ2-5 TRBD2 TRBV6-1
CAWSLLTGSNTGELFF TRBJ2-2 NA TRBV30
CAISESYAQPQHF TRBJ1-5 NA TRBV10-3
CASSSDRVSEAFF TRBJ1-1 TRBD1 TRBV7-2
CASSLGKDTQYF TRBJ2-3 NA TRBV5-1
CASTEDPTNYGYTF TRBJ1-2 NA TRBV7-2
CAWSLRGYSQPQHF TRBJ1-5 NA TRBV30
CSVDRGQTEAFF TRBJ1-1 TRBD1 TRBV29-1
CAWSEQMNTEAFF TRBJ1-1 NA TRBV30
CSAISGAGNQPQHF TRBJ1-5 NA TRBV29-1
CASSEWGSSTDTQYF TRBJ2-3 NA TRBV10-2
CASSKPHLF TRBJ1-4 NA TRBV21-1
CSAEDRGYTF TRBJ1-2 NA TRBV20-1
CASSLGQPGKPSYEQYF TRBJ2-7 NA TRBV7-2
CASSQGARGRGEQYF TRBJ2-7 TRBD1 TRBV27
CAWNSMGGDGYTF TRBJ1-2 NA TRBV30
CASKRGRNTEAFF TRBJ1-1 NA TRBV6-1
CASSVTGVSTDTQYF TRBJ2-3 TRBD1 TRBV5-1
CASRNQGVARGYTF TRBJ1-2 NA TRBV27
CACQTSGGTDTQYF TRBJ2-3 TRBD2 TRBV30
CAWTPWAGVGNEQFF TRBJ2-1 NA TRBV30
CASSRRDLNQPQHF TRBJ1-5 NA TRBV18
CASSVDGRPVYGYTF TRBJ1-2 NA TRBV9
CSVGQLANYGYTF TRBJ1-2 NA TRBV29-1
CASHEGRGYTF TRBJ1-2 NA TRBV2
CASSGTYNEQFF TRBJ2-1 NA TRBV27
CAWSGGTTEAFF TRBJ1-1 NA TRBV30
CATSRVGGLRFTDTQYF TRBJ2-3 NA TRBV15
CASSGQGPNYGYTF TRBJ1-2 NA TRBV2